This T cell receptor beta chain emerged from a study of blood T cells in healthy people across ages. A J-beta primer mix and a sample-barcoded 5' primer were used in a second PCR of about 6 to 12 cycles. TCRdb called the 5' RACE reads again in MiXCR, with one record for every CDR3 protein. Here the sample spans 850,000 to 1,300,000 distinct CDR3 sequences, 35% to 55% being singletons. This clonotype has a handful of counts. CDR1 MNHEY and CDR2 SVGEGT come from the germline V gene. The CDR3 runs to 16 residues. Trimming cost V 2 bases and J 1 base, with 13 bases left between them. The sequence was collected from a woman in her fifties or sixties in good health. The chain carries TRBV6-2 or TRBV6-3 and TRBJ2-3; no clear D gene. The sequenced material came from blood. Written as DNA, the CDR3 is TGTGCCAGCAGTTACCTCGATGGCACAGGCACAGATACGCAGTATTTT. Protein product: CASSYLDGTGTDTQYF.